The present entry profiles one T cell receptor beta chain with its context. The data stem from a study of T cells in Graves' hyperthyroidism and ophthalmopathy. In germline, CDR1 is SEHNR, CDR2 FQNEAQ (reference sequence). The V end lost 5 bases, the J end lost 7 bases, and 21 bases lay between the germline ends. The CDR3 spans 15 residues. Amplification targeted TCR beta CDR3 regions from RNA transcripts. HTBI primers drove first-round RT-PCR of the TCR CDR3. TCRdb used MiXCR to reprocess the multiplex PCR reads, holding one entry per CDR3 protein. The data contain about 660,000 distinct CDR3 sequences, about 45% of them seen just once; the ten biggest clones take up approximately 6.8%.

The chain joins TRBV7-9 to TRBJ2-7; a weak D match, TRBD2 (7 bases). This sequence was found in an adult man with Graves' disease, either hyperthyroidism or ophthalmopathy (not recorded which). Material: peripheral blood or thyroid tissue (not recorded which). CDR3 in DNA: TGTGCCAGCAGCCCAGGCCCCGGGGGGCTCCGGGAGCAGTACTTC. This translates into CASSPGPGGLREQYF.